These T cell receptor beta chains were read from a single sample in a study of T cell clones after liver transplantation. Assay used: immunoSEQ multiplex PCR; TCRdb lists only in-frame clones, some missing. The repertoire holds approximately 100,000 clones, with about 81% as singletons. The material was CD4+ T cells from blood, obtained before liver transplant. The receptors were gathered from a human donor who received a liver transplant. Both conserved end residues are part of each CDR3. Fields, in order: clone size, V gene, D gene, J gene, CDR3 DNA, CDR3 protein. A D gene is named only where the DNA matches it firmly. Part of the rows lack a size; the others show once, few, many or a class for expanded clones.

few	TRBV7-9	TRBD1	TRBJ2-7	TGTGCCAGCAGCACAGACAGGGTTAGCTCCTACGAGCAGTACTTC	CASSTDRVSSYEQYF
.	TRBV7-9	TRBD1	TRBJ1-4	TGTGCCAGCAGCCCGGGACAGGAGGGGATAGCGACTAATGAAAAACTGTTTTTT	CASSPGQEGIATNEKLFF
.	TRBV15	.	TRBJ1-1	TGTGCCACCAGGCGGGACAACAAGTACACTGAAGCTTTCTTT	CATRRDNKYTEAFF
.	TRBV6-6	.	TRBJ2-7	TGTGCCAGCAGTTACATAGGGAACTACGAGCAGTACTTC	CASSYIGNYEQYF
.	TRBV6-6	.	TRBJ1-4	TGTGCCAGCAGTTACTCGGGCGCAGGGAGATTGGAAAAACTGTTTTTT	CASSYSGAGRLEKLFF
.	TRBV29-1	TRBD1	TRBJ1-2	TGCAGCGTTTGGACAGGGGAGGGCTACACCTTC	CSVWTGEGYTF
.	TRBV7-7	.	TRBJ2-1	TGTGCCAGCAGCTTAGCGGGAGGACCCAATGAGCAGTTCTTC	CASSLAGGPNEQFF
once	TRBV6-5	TRBD1	TRBJ2-7	TGTGCCAGCAAAGGACAGGGGGCTAGAGAGCAGTACTTC	CASKGQGAREQYF
.	TRBV7-2	TRBD1	TRBJ2-1	TGTGCCAGCAGCTCCGACAGGGGTTACAATGAGCAGTTCTTC	CASSSDRGYNEQFF
few	TRBV11-1	.	TRBJ2-1	TGTGCCAGCAGCTTAGCGGGGGTCAATGAGCAGTTCTTC	CASSLAGVNEQFF
.	TRBV10-1	.	TRBJ2-7	TGCGCCAGCAGTGAGTCGAGTAGGCGGCGGTTGGAGCAGTACTTC	CASSESSRRRLEQYF
.	TRBV6-1	.	TRBJ2-7	TGTGCCAGCAGTGTCGGACGCCTGATCGACGAGCAGTACTTC	CASSVGRLIDEQYF
.	TRBV2	TRBD1	TRBJ2-1	TGTGCCAGCAGCACCGACAGGGCGCCCTACAATGAGCAGTTCTTC	CASSTDRAPYNEQFF
few	TRBV28	TRBD1	TRBJ1-1	TGTGCCAGCAGTCAACAGGGGATGAACACTGAAGCTTTCTTT	CASSQQGMNTEAFF
.	TRBV5-1	.	TRBJ2-1	TGCGCCAGCAGCTTGAGCCGTGGGGGCCGGGTCGGTGAGCAGTTCTTC	CASSLSRGGRVGEQFF
.	TRBV6-1	.	TRBJ2-5	TGTGCCAGCAGCCAACAGCCCGAAGAGACCCAGTACTTC	CASSQQPEETQYF
.	TRBV4-2	.	TRBJ2-6	TGTGCCAGCAGCCAAGAGGTAGGGGGTCCTGGGGCCAACGTCCTGACTTTC	CASSQEVGGPGANVLTF
once	TRBV5-4	.	TRBJ1-3	TGTGCCAGCAGCCCTGGGGGCCAGGGAACTTCTGGAAACACCATATATTTT	CASSPGGQGTSGNTIYF
.	TRBV9	TRBD1	TRBJ1-4	TGTGCCAGCAGCTCCGGACAGGGCCCACCTAATGAAAAACTGTTTTTT	CASSSGQGPPNEKLFF
.	TRBV6-6	.	TRBJ1-6	TGTGCCAGCAGTTACTCGAAGTGGTCACCCCTCCACTTT	CASSYSKWSPLHF
.	TRBV19	TRBD1	TRBJ2-1	TGTGCCACTAGTTACAGGGGGAATGAGCAGTTCTTC	CATSYRGNEQFF
few	TRBV18	.	TRBJ1-2	TGTGCCAGCTCACTTCCGCCGAGGGGCTACACCTTC	CASSLPPRGYTF
.	TRBV5-6	TRBD1	TRBJ1-1	TGTGCCAGCAGCCAATACGACAGGGGGAACACTGAAGCTTTCTTT	CASSQYDRGNTEAFF
few	TRBV7-8	.	TRBJ1-6	TGTGCCAGCAGCTTAGTCGGGCAATATAATTCACCCCTCCACTTT	CASSLVGQYNSPLHF
.	TRBV28	.	TRBJ1-2	TGTGCCACCCTCCCTTTTCTACAAAATGGCTACACCTTC	CATLPFLQNGYTF
.	TRBV9	.	TRBJ1-2	TGTGCCTCAACCCCGGGGGTAAGCGACTATGGCTACACCTTC	CASTPGVSDYGYTF
.	TRBV29-1	TRBD1	TRBJ2-2	TGCAGCGTTGGGAGAGGACAGGGAGGGGAGCTGTTTTTT	CSVGRGQGGELFF
.	TRBV27	.	TRBJ2-7	TGTGCCAGCAGTGCCCAGGGAAGGTACGAGCAGTACTTC	CASSAQGRYEQYF
.	TRBV7-2	TRBD2	TRBJ2-7	TGTGCCAGCAGCTTAGGGCTAGCGGGGAACTACGAGCAGTACTTC	CASSLGLAGNYEQYF
few	TRBV10-2	TRBD2	TRBJ2-4	TGCGCCAGCACTTCCCGGACTAGCGGCACCTCTAAAAACATTCAGTACTTC	CASTSRTSGTSKNIQYF
.	TRBV27	.	TRBJ1-5	TGTGCCAGCAGTTTAATCCCAGGGCCCCAGCATTTT	CASSLIPGPQHF
.	TRBV29-1	.	TRBJ2-3	TGCAGCGTTGACCCCCGTGGAGGGAACACAGATACGCAGTATTTT	CSVDPRGGNTDTQYF
.	TRBV2	.	TRBJ2-3	TGTGCCAGCAGTGATAAGGCAAACCCGGGAGATACGCAGTATTTT	CASSDKANPGDTQYF
.	TRBV5-6	TRBD1	TRBJ2-5	TGTGCCAGCAGCCCGCCCCGAGACAGGGCCGGACGGGAGACCCAGTACTTC	CASSPPRDRAGRETQYF
.	TRBV14	TRBD1	TRBJ2-1	TGTGCCAGCAGCCCCAGACAGGGGCTATACTCTGAGCAGTTCTTC	CASSPRQGLYSEQFF
.	TRBV5-4	.	TRBJ1-4	TGTGCCAGCAGTCCCTCTCGGACACGGAATGAAAAACTGTTTTTT	CASSPSRTRNEKLFF
few	TRBV30	TRBD1	TRBJ2-3	TGTGCCTGGAATTCGCAGGGGGCCGGTGGTACGCAGTATTTT	CAWNSQGAGGTQYF
.	TRBV5-5	.	TRBJ1-1	TGTGCCAGCAGCCCGCCCCTCAACCTTAGGAACACTGAAGCTTTCTTT	CASSPPLNLRNTEAFF
.	TRBV2	.	TRBJ2-1	TGTGCCAGCAGTGAACAGGGTTTGAATGAGCAGTTCTTC	CASSEQGLNEQFF
.	TRBV19	.	TRBJ2-7	TGTGCCAGTAGGCTCCGGGCAGGGAAATACGAGCAGTACTTC	CASRLRAGKYEQYF
.	TRBV28	.	TRBJ2-1	TGTGCCAGCACCTATTATGGGAATGAGCAGTTCTTC	CASTYYGNEQFF
.	TRBV7-9	.	TRBJ1-1	TGTGCCAGCAGCTCCCGCAGTGTCATGAACACTGAAGCTTTCTTT	CASSSRSVMNTEAFF
.	TRBV28	TRBD1	TRBJ1-5	TGTGCCAGCAGTTCCGGCGGGGGACAGTATTATCAGCCCCAGCATTTT	CASSSGGGQYYQPQHF
.	TRBV11-1	TRBD1	TRBJ1-2	TGTGCCAGCAGCCAAGCAGGGGGCCGCTATGGCTACACCTTC	CASSQAGGRYGYTF
.	TRBV7-9	TRBD2	TRBJ2-1	TGTGCCAGCAGCTTAGGGGTAGCGGGAGGGTCCTACAATGAGCAGTTCTTC	CASSLGVAGGSYNEQFF
.	TRBV15	.	TRBJ2-1	TGTGCCACCAGCAGAGATCCGACTAGAGGTGAGCAGTTCTTC	CATSRDPTRGEQFF
.	TRBV2	TRBD1	TRBJ1-2	TGTGCCAGCAGTGAAAGCGCCGGACAGGGCTTGTATGGCTACACCTTC	CASSESAGQGLYGYTF
.	TRBV11-2	.	TRBJ2-3	TGTGCCAGCAGCGGAACTAGATTCGGTGGAGATACGCAGTATTTT	CASSGTRFGGDTQYF
.	TRBV6-5	TRBD2	TRBJ2-3	TGTGCCAGCAGTTATGTGGCGGGAGAGTCAGATACGCAGTATTTT	CASSYVAGESDTQYF
.	TRBV6-5	.	TRBJ1-1	TGTGCCAGCAGTTACGTCCGGAGCGGGAGCACTGAAGCTTTCTTT	CASSYVRSGSTEAFF